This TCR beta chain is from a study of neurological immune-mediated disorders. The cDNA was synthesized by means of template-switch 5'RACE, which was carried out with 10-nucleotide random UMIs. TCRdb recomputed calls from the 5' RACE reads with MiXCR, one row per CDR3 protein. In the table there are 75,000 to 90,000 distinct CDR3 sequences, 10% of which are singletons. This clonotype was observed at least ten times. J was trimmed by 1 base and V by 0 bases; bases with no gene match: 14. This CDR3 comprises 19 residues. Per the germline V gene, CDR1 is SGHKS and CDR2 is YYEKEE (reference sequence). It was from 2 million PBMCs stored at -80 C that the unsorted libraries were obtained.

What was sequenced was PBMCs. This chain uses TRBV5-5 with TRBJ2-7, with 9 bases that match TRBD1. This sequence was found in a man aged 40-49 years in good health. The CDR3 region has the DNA TGTGCCAGCAGCTTGGCCGATTTTGTAGGACAGGGGCTTTCCTACGAGCAGTACTTC. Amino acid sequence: CASSLADFVGQGLSYEQYF.